These T cell receptor beta chains were read from a single sample in a study of blood T cell repertoires in COVID-19. Method: immunoSEQ multiplex PCR; TCRdb's copy keeps in-frame clones and lacks some. The sample records under 200,000 clones, approximately 91% being singletons. The material sequenced was PBMCs or T cells enriched from blood (not recorded which). All receptors derive from a young woman who had recovered from COVID-19. The CDR3 runs from the conserved cysteine through the conserved F or W. Each record gives: D gene, V gene, J gene, CDR3 length, clone size, CDR3 protein, CDR3 DNA. D genes are given only for firm matches. Only part of the rows carry a size: once, few, many, or a class if the clone is expanded.

TRBD2	TRBV30	TRBJ2-1	15	NA	CAWSEDQREIHEQFF	TGTGCCTGGAGCGAGGACCAGCGGGAGATCCATGAGCAGTTCTTC
TRBD1	TRBV18	TRBJ1-5	13	NA	CASSSDRNQPQHF	TGTGCCAGCTCATCGGACAGGAATCAGCCCCAGCATTTT
TRBD2	TRBV7-3	TRBJ2-3	13	NA	CASSTSGADTQYF	TGTGCCAGCAGCACAAGCGGGGCAGATACGCAGTATTTT
NA	TRBV7-9	TRBJ1-4	13	NA	CASSPWGVEKLFF	TGTGCCAGCAGCCCGTGGGGGGTGGAAAAACTGTTTTTT
NA	TRBV6-5	TRBJ1-1	13	NA	CASGRSSQGSAFF	TGTGCCAGCGGTCGGAGTTCACAGGGCTCCGCTTTCTTT
TRBD2	TRBV7-2	TRBJ2-1	16	few	CASTLPGLAGLNEQFF	TGTGCCAGCACCCTGCCCGGGCTAGCGGGCTTGAATGAGCAGTTCTTC
NA	TRBV19	TRBJ2-2	17	NA	CASSMRVRRGGTGELFF	TGTGCCAGTAGTATGAGGGTCCGGCGGGGTGGGACCGGGGAGCTGTTTTTT
TRBD2	TRBV5-4	TRBJ2-2	16	NA	CASSLGLAGRDGELFF	TGTGCCAGCAGCTTGGGACTAGCGGGACGTGACGGGGAGCTGTTTTTT
TRBD1	TRBV7-2	TRBJ1-2	15	NA	CASSDRQGANYGYTF	TGTGCCAGCAGCGACAGACAGGGGGCTAACTATGGCTACACCTTC
NA	TRBV28	TRBJ2-7	12	NA	CASRPDSYEQYF	TGTGCCAGCAGACCGGACTCTTACGAGCAGTACTTC
NA	TRBV6-2/TRBV6-3	TRBJ2-5	13	NA	CASSYRGNKTQYF	TGTGCCAGCAGTTACCGGGGGAATAAGACCCAGTACTTC
NA	TRBV28	TRBJ2-7	16	NA	CASRQNPSASSYEQYF	TGTGCCAGCAGGCAGAATCCTAGCGCAAGCTCCTACGAGCAGTACTTC
NA	TRBV28	TRBJ1-5	16	NA	CASSWMVGQDNQPQHF	TGTGCCAGCAGTTGGATGGTGGGTCAGGACAATCAGCCCCAGCATTTT
NA	TRBV6-5	TRBJ2-1	15	NA	CASSYSGHINNEQFF	TGTGCCAGCAGTTACTCAGGACACATAAACAATGAGCAGTTCTTC
TRBD2	TRBV19	TRBJ2-1	15	NA	CASSREGESYNEQFF	TGTGCCAGTAGTAGGGAGGGCGAATCCTACAATGAGCAGTTCTTC
TRBD1	TRBV5-6	TRBJ2-7	15	NA	CASSLLGQGSYEQYF	TGTGCCAGCAGCTTGTTAGGACAGGGGAGCTACGAGCAGTACTTC
NA	TRBV19	TRBJ2-5	14	NA	CASKEGGAAETQYF	TGTGCCAGTAAGGAGGGAGGAGCGGCGGAGACCCAGTACTTC
TRBD2	TRBV7-8	TRBJ2-5	18	NA	CASSLALLAGSTGETQYF	TGTGCCAGCAGCTTAGCGCTGCTAGCGGGATCAACAGGGGAGACCCAGTACTTC
TRBD2	TRBV5-1	TRBJ2-3	15	NA	CASSLGTSASDTQYF	TGCGCCAGCAGCTTGGGTACTAGCGCTTCAGATACGCAGTATTTT
NA	TRBV27	TRBJ2-1	18	NA	CASSLVGFGQINYNEQFF	TGTGCCAGCAGTTTGGTCGGTTTTGGACAGATAAACTACAATGAGCAGTTCTTC
TRBD1	TRBV6-6	TRBJ2-2	15	NA	CASTLGTGVAGELFF	TGTGCCAGCACCCTTGGGACAGGGGTGGCCGGGGAGCTGTTTTTT
NA	TRBV6-5	TRBJ1-1	13	NA	CASTSREATEAFF	TGTGCCAGCACCTCCAGGGAAGCCACTGAAGCTTTCTTT
TRBD2	TRBV30	TRBJ2-7	15	NA	CAWRLSGTSAHEQYF	TGTGCCTGGAGATTATCCGGGACTAGCGCCCACGAGCAGTACTTC
NA	TRBV7-9	TRBJ2-1	15	NA	CASSLVVADYNEQFF	TGTGCCAGCAGCTTAGTTGTGGCAGACTACAATGAGCAGTTCTTC
NA	TRBV7-9	TRBJ2-7	11	NA	CAISYSYEQYF	TGTGCCATCAGTTACTCCTACGAGCAGTACTTC
TRBD2	TRBV24-1	TRBJ2-5	15	NA	CATSDLGGSEETQYF	TGTGCCACCAGTGATTTGGGCGGGAGCGAAGAGACCCAGTACTTC
NA	TRBV7-9	TRBJ2-3	15	NA	CASSLGFGSTDTQYF	TGTGCCAGCAGCTTAGGGTTCGGGAGCACAGATACGCAGTATTTT
TRBD1	TRBV29-1	TRBJ1-1	13	NA	CSVGQLMNTEAFF	TGCAGCGTGGGACAGTTGATGAACACTGAAGCTTTCTTT
NA	TRBV19	TRBJ2-4	13	few	CASSLGSKNIQYF	TGTGCCAGTAGTTTGGGCTCCAAAAACATTCAGTACTTC
NA	TRBV4-1	TRBJ2-1	12	once	CASSQGLDEQFF	TGCGCCAGCAGCCAAGGGCTGGATGAGCAGTTCTTC
TRBD1	TRBV3-1/TRBV3-2	TRBJ1-6	16	NA	CASSPRTGRPNSPLHF	TGTGCCAGCAGCCCCCGGACAGGGAGACCCAATTCACCCCTCCACTTT
TRBD2	TRBV6-2/TRBV6-3	TRBJ2-3	14	NA	CASSWLAGTDTQYF	TGTGCCAGCAGTTGGCTAGCGGGCACAGATACGCAGTATTTT
NA	TRBV20-1	TRBJ2-7	13	NA	CSASGGSSYEQYF	TGCAGTGCTAGTGGCGGTAGCTCCTACGAGCAGTACTTC
NA	TRBV5-5	TRBJ2-2	12	NA	CASSLQVGELFF	TGTGCCAGCAGCTTACAGGTCGGGGAGCTGTTTTTT
NA	TRBV28	TRBJ2-7	18	NA	CASSLWGVVGQSSYEQYF	TGTGCCAGCAGTTTATGGGGGGTGGTAGGACAGAGCTCCTACGAGCAGTACTTC
TRBD1	TRBV2	TRBJ1-1	14	few	CASSGGTGNTEAFF	TGTGCCAGCAGTGGGGGGACAGGGAACACTGAAGCTTTCTTT
TRBD1	TRBV4-1	TRBJ1-5	19	NA	CASSQSPGTGASSDQPQHF	TGCGCCAGCAGCCAAAGCCCCGGGACAGGGGCTAGCAGCGATCAGCCCCAGCATTTT
NA	TRBV10-3	TRBJ1-2	13	NA	CAISEGAGAGYTF	TGTGCCATCAGTGAAGGGGCAGGGGCTGGCTACACCTTC
NA	TRBV5-6	TRBJ2-3	12	NA	CASSARRDTQYF	TGTGCCAGCAGCGCCCGGCGGGATACGCAGTATTTT
TRBD2	TRBV3-1/TRBV3-2	TRBJ2-1	16	NA	CASRTFLTSGRERKFF	TGTGCCAGCAGAACCTTTTTGACTAGCGGGAGAGAACGCAAGTTCTTC
NA	TRBV27	TRBJ2-1	15	NA	CASRPGLTRYNEQFF	TGTGCCAGCAGACCGGGGTTGACCAGATACAATGAGCAGTTCTTC